These 26 T cell receptor beta chains came from one sample sequenced in a study of cytomegalovirus exposure and HLA in healthy donors. In the PCR, 60 Vbeta and 13 Jbeta primers were used. Clones were sequenced by immunoSEQ multiplex PCR, and TCRdb holds only the in-frame ones, with some missing. This table has approximately 150,000 clones, 65% to 90% appearing once. Material for sequencing was PBMCs. The receptors come from a human donor in good health.

This chain joins TRBV6-1 and TRBJ2-7; 7 nucleotides line up with TRBD1. Germline CDR1 MNHNS, CDR2 SASEGT. There are 15 residues in the CDR3. The trim removed 7 bases at V and 0 bases at J, leaving 9 bases unmatched. In nucleotides, the CDR3 is TGTGCCAGCATTTCGGGATGGACAGGCTCCTACGAGCAGTACTTC. Its translation: CASISGWTGSYEQYF.

The gene calls are TRBV11-2 and TRBJ2-5; TRBD2 matches 13 bases. There are 18 residues in the CDR3. With 1 base clipped from V and 4 bases from J, the junction kept 9 bases outside the gene matches. Germline CDR1 is SGHAT and CDR2 is FQNNGV. The chain's CDR3 is CASSLVYTSGGAPETQYF. The CDR3 DNA is TGTGCCAGCAGCTTAGTATATACTAGCGGGGGGGCCCCAGAGACCCAGTACTTC.

The V gene is TRBV5-5, the J gene TRBJ2-7, with D hard to call. This CDR3 has 14 amino acids. The V and J ends lost 0 bases and 3 bases respectively, with 10 bases between them. Germline V gene sequence: CDR1 SGHKS, CDR2 YYEKEE (reference sequence). The CDR3, as DNA: TGTGCCAGCAGCTTGGACCCGGTTATCTACGAGCAGTACTTC. Its protein is CASSLDPVIYEQYF.

The chain joins TRBV12-5 to TRBJ1-4; D ambiguous. In germline, CDR1 is LGHNT, CDR2 FRNRAP. This CDR3 is built from 16 residues. V gave up 6 bases and J gave up 8 bases, with 22 bases separating them. The CDR3 DNA reads as TGTGCTAGTGGGCCGGAGGACGTTGATTTTGGGGAAAAACTGTTTTTT. It encodes CASGPEDVDFGEKLFF.

Only one count was recorded for this clone. The genes are TRBV18 and TRBJ2-2; D is ambiguous. CDR1 is KGHSH and CDR2 is LQKENI in the germline V gene. The CDR3 has 16 amino acids. V shed 3 bases and J shed 0 bases, with 11 bases lying between them. For the CDR3, the DNA is TGTGCCAGCTCACCTGCGGTGGCATCGAACACCGGGGAGCTGTTTTTT. Protein: CASSPAVASNTGELFF.

J is TRBJ2-7 and V is TRBV9, with unresolved D. This CDR3 has 15 residues. V lost 4 bases to trimming and J lost 0 bases, with 14 bases between them. From germline, CDR1 is SGDLS and CDR2 YYNGEE. The CDR3 coding sequence is TGTGCCAGCAGCCTCTCCCCTGCTAGCTCCTACGAGCAGTACTTC. Protein product: CASSLSPASSYEQYF.

As DNA, the CDR3 is TGTGCCAGCAGTTTCGGACACCTCAACTATGGCTACACCTTC. It specifies CASSFGHLNYGYTF. The chain couples TRBV6-5 to TRBJ1-2, with a tentative D call TRBD1 (5 bases). V dropped 4 bases and J dropped 2 bases, with 11 bases sitting between them. Germline V lookup: CDR1 MNHEY, CDR2 SVGAGI. The CDR3 loop spans 14 amino acids.

This chain connects TRBV2 to TRBJ2-1; D is uncertain. CDR3 length: 15 amino acids. Per the germline V gene, CDR1 is SNHLY and CDR2 is FYNNEI. V was clipped by 5 bases and J by 0 bases, with 11 bases between them. In nucleotides, the CDR3 is TGTGCCAGCAGTTCCAGAACCCCCTCCTACAATGAGCAGTTCTTC. Its protein is CASSSRTPSYNEQFF.

The genes are TRBV5-4 and TRBJ2-2, with 8 bases aligning to TRBD2. V shed 2 bases, J shed 1 base, and the junction held 1 base outside the gene matches. Germline V gene sequence: CDR1 SGHNT, CDR2 YYREEE (reference sequence). This CDR3 contains 15 residues. The CDR3 DNA reads TGTGCCAGCAGCTTTCTAGCGGGGAACACCGGGGAGCTGTTTTTT. Its translation is CASSFLAGNTGELFF. The full variable domain, its missing parts supplied by reference TRBV5-4 and TRBJ2-2, is ETGVTQSPTHLIKTRGQQVTLRCSSQSGHNTVSWYQQALGQGPQFIFQYYREEENGRGNFPPRFSGLQFPNYSSELNVNALELDDSALYLCASSFLAGNTGELFFGEGSRLTVL.

V and J are TRBV10-2 and TRBJ2-1; D ambiguous. Germline assignment: CDR1 WSHSY and CDR2 SAAADI. The V and J ends lost 3 bases and 8 bases respectively, with 11 bases between them. The CDR3 has 13 residues. CDR3 protein: CASSDRNGDEQFF. CDR3 in DNA: TGCGCCAGCAGTGACCGAAATGGAGATGAGCAGTTCTTC.

V is TRBV11-2 and J is TRBJ1-3, with D tentatively TRBD1 (5 bases). This CDR3 has 17 residues. Trimming took 4 bases from V and 1 from J, leaving 17 bases between them. Germline assignment: CDR1 SGHAT and CDR2 FQNNGV. CDR3 in DNA: TGTGCCAGCAGCTCTACCCCGGCGGGGCCGTCTGGAAACACCATATATTTT. Translating gives CASSSTPAGPSGNTIYF.

This clone has just one count. This chain joins TRBV14 and TRBJ2-5, with D tentatively TRBD2 (7 bases). The CDR3 is made up of 17 amino acids. Germline assignment: CDR1 SGHDN and CDR2 FVKESK. V was clipped by 0 bases and J by 2 bases, with 16 bases between them. The DNA for the CDR3 is TGTGCCAGCAGCCAAGAAGGTCTAGGGGGGGGACAAGAGACCCAGTACTTC. Translation: CASSQEGLGGGQETQYF.

V usage is TRBV18 and J usage is TRBJ1-2, with D perhaps matching TRBD1 (5 bases). Germline CDR1 reads KGHSH; CDR2 reads LQKENI. The CDR3 spans 13 residues. The V end lost 3 bases, the J end lost 4 bases, and 9 bases lay between the germline ends. The CDR3 coding sequence is TGTGCCAGCTCACCGAACAGGATCTATGGCTACACCTTC. Its protein is CASSPNRIYGYTF.

CDR3 bases: TGTGCCAGTAGCCCATGGGGTCAGGGGGCGAACCAGCCCCAGCATTTT. Encoded protein: CASSPWGQGANQPQHF. The genes are TRBV19 and TRBJ1-5; 8 nucleotides align to TRBD1. This CDR3 spans 16 amino acids. The junction had 14 bases not matched to a gene; V was cut back by 6 bases and J by 7 bases. The germline CDR1 and CDR2 sequences are LNHDA and SQIVND (reference sequence).

The chain recombines TRBV19 with TRBJ2-5; D is uncertain. The CDR3 spans 11 residues. Between the trimmed V and J ends, which lost 11 bases and 4 bases, there was a span of 11 bases. CDR1 LNHDA and CDR2 SQIVND come from the germline V gene (reference sequence). CDR3 residues: CASWAGETQYF. The CDR3 DNA reads as TGTGCCTCTTGGGCAGGAGAGACCCAGTACTTC.

The chain couples TRBV6-1 to TRBJ2-3, with 7 nucleotides matching TRBD1. CDR1 is MNHNS and CDR2 is SASEGT in the germline V gene. J was trimmed by 3 bases and V by 1 base; bases with no gene match: 7. This CDR3 spans 16 amino acids. In DNA form, the CDR3 reads TGTGCCAGCAGTGAAGTCGTCGACAGGGTGACAGATACGCAGTATTTT. This sequence encodes CASSEVVDRVTDTQYF.

The rearrangement joins TRBV6-6 to TRBJ2-7, with D unclear. The CDR3 has 16 amino acids. V lost 0 bases to trimming and J lost 0 bases, with 12 bases between them. Germline-derived CDR1 and CDR2 are MNHNY and SVGAGI (reference sequence). The CDR3 is CASSYSRQITSYEQYF. In nucleotides, the CDR3 is TGTGCCAGCAGTTACTCGAGGCAGATCACCTCCTACGAGCAGTACTTC.

This clone has just a few counts. The chain is built from TRBV7-9 and TRBJ2-5, with 7 bases aligning to TRBD2. The V gene's germline CDR1 is SEHNR and CDR2 FQNEAQ (reference sequence). V lost 1 base to trimming and J lost 1 base; unmatched junction nucleotides: 6. The CDR3 covers 16 residues. CDR3 region: CASSLVDPSGQETQYF. For the CDR3, the DNA is TGTGCCAGCAGCTTAGTGGACCCTAGCGGCCAAGAGACCCAGTACTTC.

The rearrangement joins TRBV6-1 to TRBJ2-7, with D maybe TRBD1 (5 bases). The ends were cut back, 2 bases at V and 0 bases at J, with 8 bases in the middle. This CDR3 has 14 residues. From germline, CDR1 is MNHNS and CDR2 SASEGT. CDR3 DNA sequence: TGTGCCAGCAGTGAAAGGACACTCTCCTACGAGCAGTACTTC. It yields the protein CASSERTLSYEQYF.

The rearrangement uses TRBV20-1 and TRBJ2-7, with D tentatively TRBD2 (7 bases). CDR1 and CDR2 (germline): DFQATT, SNEGSKA (reference sequence). The CDR3 extends over 11 amino acids. V was cut by 6 bases and J by 3 bases, with 9 bases left in between. The CDR3 sequence: CSAGGVYEQYF. The DNA of the CDR3 is TGCAGTGCAGGGGGGGTCTACGAGCAGTACTTC.

This clone was seen once. The genes are TRBV4-2 and TRBJ1-2; TRBD1 might be the D (6 bases). CDR1 and CDR2 (germline): LGHNA, YNFKEQ. The CDR3 spans 13 residues. Trimming cost V 4 bases and J 4 bases, with 10 bases left between them. The CDR3 nucleotides are TGTGCCAGCAGCCGGGACAAGAGCTATGGCTACACCTTC. Translating gives CASSRDKSYGYTF.

This clone was seen only once. This chain joins TRBV11-3 and TRBJ2-2; D is perhaps TRBD1 (5 bases). The CDR3 has 15 amino acids. Trimming took 4 bases from V and 3 from J, leaving 12 bases between them. The germline gives CDR1 SGHNT, CDR2 YENEEA. This chain's CDR3 is CASSSVPGYTGELFF. In DNA, the CDR3 is TGTGCCAGCAGCTCAGTCCCAGGGTACACCGGGGAGCTGTTTTTT.

The chain is built from TRBV5-5 and TRBJ1-4, with TRBD1 matching over 9 bases. Trimming took 3 bases from V and 5 from J; bases not matched to a gene: 5. The CDR3 runs 15 residues. CDR1 is SGHKS, CDR2 YYEKEE, per germline (reference sequence). CDR3 coding DNA: TGTGCCAGCAGCTCGGACAGGGGAGGAAATGAAAAACTGTTTTTT. Translated, it gives CASSSDRGGNEKLFF.

The CDR3 DNA follows: TGTGCCAGCAACGAAGGGACAGGGGCATACGAGCAGTACTTC. Amino acid sequence: CASNEGTGAYEQYF. The V and J genes are TRBV9 and TRBJ2-7; 10 bases line up with TRBD1. The CDR3 is 14 residues long. V was clipped by 6 bases and J by 4 bases; unmatched bases: 7. Germline V CDR1 and CDR2: SGDLS, YYNGEE.

This clone has only one observation. V usage is TRBV4-3 and J usage is TRBJ2-5; TRBD1 aligns across 9 bases. Matching the DNA end better, TRBJ2-7 makes the J call doubtful. Per germline, CDR1 LGHNA and CDR2 YSLEER. The CDR3 length is 16 residues. CDR3 in DNA: TGCGCCAGCAGCCAAGGGTGGGACAGGGTCCCCTACGAGCAGTACTTC. Amino acids: CASSQGWDRVPYEQYF.

This rearrangement joins TRBV2 to TRBJ1-1; maybe TRBD1 (6 bases). This CDR3 has 13 residues. V lost 10 bases and J 4 bases, leaving 16 bases between the germline ends. Germline-derived CDR1 and CDR2 are SNHLY and FYNNEI. The CDR3 DNA reads TGTGCCACTTCAATACAGGGTCCCACTGAAGCTTTCTTT. Translation: CATSIQGPTEAFF.